This T cell receptor beta chain was identified in a study of brain metastases from non-small cell lung cancer. Some clones are missing from TCRdb's copy, which holds only in-frame ones; the method was immunoSEQ multiplex PCR. The sample has a few thousand clones; roughly 89% are singletons. Sample: primary lung tumor tissue. The clonotype comes from a donor at least 40 years old with non-small cell lung cancer.

The CDR3 nucleotides read TGCACCAGCAGCCAAACTAGACCTACGCAGTATTTT. As protein: CTSSQTRPTQYF. The genes are TRBV1 and TRBJ2-3; the table gives TRBD2 as D, unverified against the DNA. TRBV1 is a pseudogene segment. This CDR3 is 12 amino acids long.